This TCR beta chain is drawn from a study of T cells after yellow fever vaccination. Study outcomes and limitations: The secondary response showed a weaker magnitude and a faster peak, day 5 versus 15. FACS-sorted repertoires could contain abundant clonotypes contaminating from the bulk population.

For this clonotype: The antigen is undetermined.

Germline CDR1 is LGHNA and CDR2 is YNFKEQ. The CDR3 covers 12 residues. Trimming took off 0 bases at V and 5 bases at J, with 5 bases between the two ends. They built TCR cDNA with 5'RACE template switching, a step that put in a universal primer site and UMIs. TCRdb used MiXCR to reprocess the 5' RACE reads, holding one entry per CDR3 protein. The repertoire holds some 670,000 distinct CDR3 sequences, with 12% as singletons. The sequence was collected from a man aged 25 to 45 who received the YFV17D yellow fever vaccine. The specimen comprised PBMCs, sampled on the day of the yellow fever booster vaccination. The V and J genes are TRBV4-2 and TRBJ2-7; the D is unclear. CDR3 residues: CASSQDSNEQYF. CDR3 DNA: TGTGCCAGCAGCCAAGATTCCAACGAGCAGTACTTC.